These T cell receptor beta chains were read from a single sample in a study of T cell changes during pregnancy in multiple sclerosis. The method was immunoSEQ multiplex PCR; TCRdb's version includes in-frame clones alone and lacks a portion of them. There are 20,000 or so clones in the sample; over 85% occur only once, and around 9.2% lies in the top ten. The sample consisted of CD8+ T cells from peripheral blood mononuclear cells, taken in the third trimester of pregnancy. The receptors were gathered from a female donor in good health, enrolled as a control in a pregnancy study. Both conserved end residues are part of each CDR3. A D gene is named only where the DNA matches it firmly. Some rows have no size entry. The others give once, few or many, or a class for an expanded clone.

d_call,clone_size,v_call,j_call,cdr3_aa,cdr3_nt
NA,few,TRBV11-2,TRBJ2-3,CASSLGAEYTDTQYF,TGTGCCAGCAGCTTGGGGGCGGAATACACAGATACGCAGTATTTT
TRBD2,NA,TRBV12-5,TRBJ2-2,CASDLSGALRTGELFF,TGTGCTAGTGATTTGAGCGGGGCGCTGCGTACCGGGGAGCTGTTTTTT
NA,NA,TRBV5-4,TRBJ2-4,CASSPTGAGGDIQYF,TGTGCCAGCAGCCCGACAGGGGCGGGGGGGGACATTCAGTACTTC
TRBD2,NA,TRBV6-1,TRBJ2-3,CASGATAGESDTQYF,TGTGCCAGCGGAGCTACTGCGGGAGAGTCGGATACGCAGTATTTT
NA,NA,TRBV2,TRBJ2-7,CASSEGQSYEQYF,TGTGCCAGCAGTGAAGGACAGAGCTACGAGCAGTACTTC
TRBD2,NA,TRBV7-3,TRBJ2-3,CASRISGTSGGALTDTQYF,TGTGCCAGCCGGATATCCGGAACTAGCGGGGGGGCTTTGACAGATACGCAGTATTTT
TRBD1,NA,TRBV5-1,TRBJ2-1,CASNPGQTPYNEQFF,TGCGCCAGCAACCCGGGACAGACGCCCTACAATGAGCAGTTCTTC
NA,NA,TRBV2,TRBJ1-1,CASSGGVNTEAFF,TGTGCCAGCAGTGGGGGGGTGAACACTGAAGCTTTCTTT
NA,NA,TRBV19,TRBJ1-4,CASSIALRHLNEKLFF,TGTGCCAGTAGTATAGCCCTTCGACATCTTAATGAAAAACTGTTTTTT
NA,NA,TRBV7-9,TRBJ1-2,CASSSGQNYGYTF,TGTGCCAGCAGCTCAGGACAGAACTATGGCTACACCTTC
TRBD1,NA,TRBV27,TRBJ2-1,CASSFGTGGNEQFF,TGTGCCAGCAGTTTTGGGACAGGCGGCAATGAGCAGTTCTTC
TRBD1,NA,TRBV6-1,TRBJ2-7,CASSAHRGGLYEQYF,TGTGCCAGCAGTGCCCACAGGGGCGGCCTCTACGAGCAGTACTTC
TRBD1,few,TRBV6-1,TRBJ2-3,CASSDGQGADTQYF,TGTGCCAGCAGTGACGGACAGGGCGCAGATACGCAGTATTTT
TRBD2,NA,TRBV11-2,TRBJ2-1,CASSLTSGRFGWGNEQFF,TGTGCCAGCAGCCTAACTAGCGGGAGATTTGGTTGGGGCAATGAGCAGTTCTTC
NA,NA,TRBV11-2,TRBJ1-1,CASSRNPDERHMNTEAFF,TGTGCCAGCAGCCGTAATCCAGACGAACGACACATGAACACTGAAGCTTTCTTT
TRBD1,NA,TRBV28,TRBJ1-4,CASTTYRGLNEKLFF,TGTGCCAGCACTACCTACAGGGGGCTTAACGAAAAACTGTTTTTT
NA,NA,TRBV28,TRBJ1-5,CASSPVLRPQHF,TGTGCCAGCAGTCCGGTCCTGCGGCCCCAGCATTTT
NA,NA,TRBV6-5,TRBJ1-5,CASSYSLTQPQHF,TGTGCCAGCAGTTACTCTCTAACTCAGCCCCAGCATTTT
TRBD2,NA,TRBV27,TRBJ2-3,CASSASGSPDTQYF,TGTGCCAGCAGCGCTAGCGGGAGCCCAGATACGCAGTATTTT
TRBD1,NA,TRBV19,TRBJ1-2,CASSSPTGQGTFLYGYTF,TGTGCCAGTAGTAGTCCGACGGGACAGGGGACTTTTCTCTATGGCTACACCTTC
NA,once,TRBV7-4,TRBJ2-7,CASSANFIQSPSEQYF,TGTGCCAGCAGCGCCAACTTTATCCAGTCCCCTAGTGAGCAGTACTTC
TRBD2,once,TRBV7-6,TRBJ2-5,CASSPSRRTSGKETQYF,TGTGCCAGCAGCCCAAGTAGGAGGACTAGCGGGAAAGAGACCCAGTACTTC
TRBD1,NA,TRBV10-1,TRBJ1-1,CASIGGATGQDVRDTEAFF,TGCGCCAGCATTGGGGGGGCTACGGGACAGGACGTAAGGGACACTGAAGCTTTCTTT
NA,once,TRBV28,TRBJ2-1,CASTLAGEQFF,TGTGCCAGCACCCTGGCCGGGGAGCAGTTCTTC
NA,NA,TRBV7-4,TRBJ2-7,CASSLRSQGKRVYEQYF,TGTGCCAGCAGCTTAAGAAGTCAGGGGAAAAGGGTATACGAGCAGTACTTC
TRBD1,NA,TRBV2,TRBJ1-2,CAMWTGANYGYTF,TGTGCCATGTGGACAGGGGCTAACTATGGCTACACCTTC